One and the same sample provided the 18 T cell receptor beta chains below, sequenced in a study of cytomegalovirus exposure and HLA in healthy donors. The PCR had 60 Vbeta and 13 Jbeta primers. The protocol was immunoSEQ multiplex PCR, while the TCRdb copy is restricted to in-frame clones and leaves out a portion. This table has about 190,000 clones, around nine tenths appearing once. The sequenced sample consisted of PBMCs. These TCRs come from a woman younger than 30 in good health and CMV-seronegative.

The chain recombines TRBV28 with TRBJ2-7; D is unresolved. Trimming stripped 8 bases from V and 0 bases from J, with 20 bases between. The V gene's germline CDR1 is MDHEN and CDR2 SYDVKM. The CDR3 covers 16 residues. CDR3 amino acids: CASHTLGKPNSYEQYF. CDR3 nucleotides: TGTGCCAGCCACACCCTAGGAAAACCGAACTCCTACGAGCAGTACTTC.

The chain links TRBV6-5 to TRBJ1-2; D is ambiguous. The length of the CDR3 is 12 residues. Trimming shortened V by 5 bases and J by 6 bases, and 10 bases separated the two germline ends. Germline-derived CDR1 and CDR2 are MNHEY and SVGAGI. This chain's CDR3 is CASSPRGDGYTF. The CDR3 coding sequence is TGTGCCAGCAGTCCCCGCGGGGATGGCTACACCTTC.

V gene TRBV30 combines with J gene TRBJ2-7; TRBD1 agrees at 9 bases. V was clipped by 2 bases and J by 6 bases; unmatched bases: 8. The CDR3 totals 14 residues. Germline V gene data show CDR1 as GTSNPN and CDR2 as SVGIG (reference sequence). The CDR3 is CAWSSGTGISEQYF. CDR3 DNA sequence: TGTGCCTGGAGTTCCGGGACAGGGATTTCCGAGCAGTACTTC.

The V call is TRBV6-5, the J call TRBJ1-3; no reliable D call. V was pared by 0 bases and J by 0 bases, with 9 bases between. The CDR3 length is 16 residues. The germline V gene has CDR1 MNHEY and CDR2 SVGAGI. The CDR3 loop is CASSYSHTSSGNTIYF. The CDR3 bases are TGTGCCAGCAGTTACTCTCACACCAGCTCTGGAAACACCATATATTTT.

This sequence joins TRBV14 and TRBJ1-6; D perhaps matches TRBD1 (6 bases). V was trimmed by 1 base and J by 5 bases, leaving 9 bases between them. CDR1 SGHDN and CDR2 FVKESK come from the germline V gene. The CDR3 is made up of 15 amino acids. The CDR3 loop is CASSQADRNNSPLHF. For the CDR3, the DNA is TGTGCCAGCAGCCAAGCGGACAGAAATAATTCACCCCTCCACTTT.

This clone was observed a handful of times. The gene calls are TRBV10-2 and TRBJ1-1; no clear D. V was shortened by 0 bases and J by 0 bases, with 8 bases between the two germline ends. The CDR3 runs to 15 residues. In germline, CDR1 is WSHSY, CDR2 SAAADI. CDR3 in DNA: TGCGCCAGCAGTGAGTCGGAGAGCATGAACACTGAAGCTTTCTTT. This sequence encodes CASSESESMNTEAFF.

V and J are TRBV19 and TRBJ2-1; 7 bases agree with TRBD1. The CDR3 is made up of 15 amino acids. The germline CDR1 and CDR2 sequences are LNHDA and SQIVND (reference sequence). The junction had 2 bases not matched to a gene; V was cut back by 1 base and J by 2 bases. For the CDR3, the DNA is TGTGCCAGTAGTATAGTGGGACAGCCCTACAATGAGCAGTTCTTC. This codes for CASSIVGQPYNEQFF.

This rearrangement joins TRBV6-5 to TRBJ1-2, with 8 positions matching TRBD1. CDR3 length: 14 residues. CDR1 is MNHEY and CDR2 is SVGAGI in the germline V gene. Unmatched junction bases numbered 6, after V lost 5 bases and J lost 4 bases. In nucleotides, the CDR3 is TGTGCCAGCAGTCCCCAGGACAGGGCCTATGGCTACACCTTC. Protein product: CASSPQDRAYGYTF.

This clone was recorded once. This chain links TRBV5-1 with TRBJ2-1; 9 positions match TRBD2. The CDR3 has 15 residues. Germline values: CDR1 SGHRS, CDR2 YFSETQ. Germline trimming cut 4 bases from V and 6 bases from J; bases unmatched to any gene: 8. The CDR3 reads CASSPLAGAGNEQFF. The CDR3, as DNA: TGCGCCAGCAGCCCCTTAGCGGGAGCCGGCAATGAGCAGTTCTTC.

This sequence joins TRBV13 and TRBJ2-1; the match to TRBD2 covers 8 bases. V shed 0 bases, J shed 2 bases, and the junction held 3 bases outside the gene matches. CDR1 and CDR2 from the germline V gene are PRHDT and FYEKMQ (reference sequence). This CDR3 is 16 amino acids long. CDR3 in amino acids: CASSLGAGGPYNEQFF. Written as DNA, the CDR3 is TGTGCCAGCAGCTTAGGGGCGGGAGGACCCTACAATGAGCAGTTCTTC.

V is TRBV5-1 and J is TRBJ2-7, with D perhaps matching TRBD2 (6 bases). The V end was cut by 4 bases, the J end by 0 bases, with 8 bases between. Germline CDR1 SGHRS, CDR2 YFSETQ. The CDR3 consists of 13 residues. The CDR3 DNA sequence: TGCGCCAGCAGCCCCGGGAGCTCCTACGAGCAGTACTTC. Protein: CASSPGSSYEQYF.

The genes are TRBV7-2 and TRBJ2-1, with D possibly matching TRBD1 (5 bases). CDR3 size: 14 residues. The ends were cut back, 5 bases at V and 4 bases at J, with 12 bases in the middle. Germline V gene lookup returns CDR1 SGHTA and CDR2 FQGNSA. This chain's CDR3 is CASSPGSGYNEQFF. The CDR3 region has the DNA TGTGCCAGCAGCCCCGGGTCAGGGTACAATGAGCAGTTCTTC.

This sequence joins TRBV15 and TRBJ2-3; 7 positions match TRBD2. The CDR3 is 16 amino acids. Germline V gene data show CDR1 as LNHNV and CDR2 as YYDKDF (reference sequence). After removal of 1 base from V and 0 bases from J, the junction contained 4 bases not matched to a gene. DNA of the CDR3: TGTGCCACCAGCAGAGCTAGCGGTACTAGCACAGATACGCAGTATTTT. Amino acids: CATSRASGTSTDTQYF.

The chain combines TRBV19 with TRBJ2-7; 11 bases agree with TRBD2. The CDR3 totals 15 residues. CDR1 is LNHDA, CDR2 SQIVND, per germline (reference sequence). Trimming removed 2 bases from V and 5 bases from J; junction bases left unmatched: 5. The CDR3 bases are TGTGCCAGTAGTATATTGACTAGCGGGAACCACGAGCAGTACTTC. Protein: CASSILTSGNHEQYF. Full variable domain (remainder filled in from reference TRBV19 and TRBJ2-7): DGGITQSPKYLFRKEGQNVTLSCEQNLNHDAMYWYRQDPGQGLRLIYYSQIVNDFQKGDIAEGYSVSREKKESFPLTVTSAQKNPTAFYLCASSILTSGNHEQYFGPGTRLTVT.

V gene TRBV29-1 combines with J gene TRBJ2-7, with 8 bases aligning to TRBD2. V trimming: 6 bases; J trimming: 4 bases; junction bases outside the gene matches: 11. This CDR3 is built from 14 residues. Per germline, CDR1 SQVTM and CDR2 ANQGSEA. CDR3 sequence: CSVQLETSAYEQYF. CDR3 bases: TGCAGCGTCCAACTTGAGACTAGCGCTTACGAGCAGTACTTC.

The rearrangement uses TRBV6-5 and TRBJ2-3; 7 nucleotides line up with TRBD1. V lost 6 bases to trimming and J lost 4 bases; unmatched junction nucleotides: 10. The CDR3 totals 15 residues. Germline CDR1 is MNHEY and CDR2 is SVGAGI. CDR3 sequence (DNA): TGTGCCAGCAGACCCCGACAGGGAGAAGCAGATACGCAGTATTTT. Amino acids: CASRPRQGEADTQYF.

A word on this clone: At the DNA level, this CDR3 is encoded by other sequences in the same sample as well. This CDR3 is CSVGTANYGYTF. DNA of the CDR3: TGCAGCGTCGGGACAGCTAACTATGGCTACACCTTC. This sequence joins TRBV29-1 and TRBJ1-2, with TRBD1 identical over 7 bases. After removal of 6 bases from V and 0 bases from J, the junction contained 1 base not matched to a gene. The germline CDR1 and CDR2 sequences are SQVTM and ANQGSEA. The CDR3 extends over 12 amino acids.

This chain uses TRBV7-9 with TRBJ2-1, with 8 nucleotides matching TRBD1. Germline-derived CDR1 and CDR2 are SEHNR and FQNEAQ (reference sequence). CDR3 length: 15 amino acids. With V trimmed by 4 bases and J by 4 bases, 6 bases remained unmatched. CDR3 loop: CASSSTGDPYNEQFF. The CDR3 nucleotides are TGTGCCAGCAGCTCGACAGGGGACCCTTACAATGAGCAGTTCTTC.